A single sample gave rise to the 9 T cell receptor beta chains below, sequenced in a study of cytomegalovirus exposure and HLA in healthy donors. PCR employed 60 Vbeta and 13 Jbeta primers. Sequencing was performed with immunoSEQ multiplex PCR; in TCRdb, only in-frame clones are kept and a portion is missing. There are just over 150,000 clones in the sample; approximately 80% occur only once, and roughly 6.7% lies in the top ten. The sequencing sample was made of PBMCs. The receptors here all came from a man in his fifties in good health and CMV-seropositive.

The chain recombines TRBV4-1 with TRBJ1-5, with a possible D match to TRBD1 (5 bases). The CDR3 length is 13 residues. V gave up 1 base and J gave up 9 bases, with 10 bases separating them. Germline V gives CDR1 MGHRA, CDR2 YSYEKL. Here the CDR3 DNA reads TGCGCCAGCAGCCAAGCCCTGCAGGGGCCCCAGCATTTT. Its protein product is CASSQALQGPQHF.

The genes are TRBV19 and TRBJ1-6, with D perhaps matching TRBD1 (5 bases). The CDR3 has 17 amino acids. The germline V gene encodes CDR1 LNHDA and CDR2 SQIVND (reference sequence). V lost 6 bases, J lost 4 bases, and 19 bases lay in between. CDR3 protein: CASSRPEGLLYNSPLHF. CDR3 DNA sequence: TGTGCCAGTAGCCGCCCGGAGGGACTCTTATATAATTCACCCCTCCACTTT.

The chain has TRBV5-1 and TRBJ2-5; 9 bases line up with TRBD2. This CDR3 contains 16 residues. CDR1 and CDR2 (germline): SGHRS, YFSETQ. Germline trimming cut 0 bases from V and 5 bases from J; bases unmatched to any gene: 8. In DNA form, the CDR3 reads TGCGCCAGCAGCTTGGCCCCAGCGGGGGGCCGGGAGACCCAGTACTTC. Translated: CASSLAPAGGRETQYF.

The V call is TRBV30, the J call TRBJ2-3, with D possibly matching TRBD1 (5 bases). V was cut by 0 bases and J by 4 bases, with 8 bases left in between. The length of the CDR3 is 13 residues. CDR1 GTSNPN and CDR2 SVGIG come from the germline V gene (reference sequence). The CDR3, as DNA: TGTGCCTGGAGTGTACAGGTACCAGATACGCAGTATTTT. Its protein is CAWSVQVPDTQYF.

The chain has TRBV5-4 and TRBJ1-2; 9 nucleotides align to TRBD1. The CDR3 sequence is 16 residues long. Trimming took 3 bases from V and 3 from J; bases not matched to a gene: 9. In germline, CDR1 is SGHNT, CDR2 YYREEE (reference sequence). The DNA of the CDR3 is TGTGCCAGCAGCTCAATACAGGGGGACAGGGACTATGGCTACACCTTC. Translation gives CASSSIQGDRDYGYTF. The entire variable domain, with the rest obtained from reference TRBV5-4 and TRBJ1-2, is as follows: ETGVTQSPTHLIKTRGQQVTLRCSSQSGHNTVSWYQQALGQGPQFIFQYYREEENGRGNFPPRFSGLQFPNYSSELNVNALELDDSALYLCASSSIQGDRDYGYTFGSGTRLTVV.

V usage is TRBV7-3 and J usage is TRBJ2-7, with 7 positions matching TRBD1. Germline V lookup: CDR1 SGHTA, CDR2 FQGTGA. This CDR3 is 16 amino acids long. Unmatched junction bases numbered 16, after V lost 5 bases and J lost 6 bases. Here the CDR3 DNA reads TGTGCCAGCAGCCTCATCCCGCCTACAGGGGCCTGCGAGCAGTACGTC. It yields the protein CASSLIPPTGACEQYV.

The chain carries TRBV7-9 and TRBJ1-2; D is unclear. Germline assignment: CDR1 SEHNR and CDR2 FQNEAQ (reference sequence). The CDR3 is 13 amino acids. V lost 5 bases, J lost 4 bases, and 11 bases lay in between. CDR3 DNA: TGTGCCAGCAGCCCTCCGTTAGCCTATGGCTACACCTTC. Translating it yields CASSPPLAYGYTF.

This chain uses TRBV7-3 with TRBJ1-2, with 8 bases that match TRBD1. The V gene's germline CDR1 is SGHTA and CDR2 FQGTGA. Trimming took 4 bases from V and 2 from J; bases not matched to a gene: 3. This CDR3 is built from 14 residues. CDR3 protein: CASSSDRANYGYTF. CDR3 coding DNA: TGTGCCAGCAGCTCGGACAGGGCCAACTATGGCTACACCTTC.

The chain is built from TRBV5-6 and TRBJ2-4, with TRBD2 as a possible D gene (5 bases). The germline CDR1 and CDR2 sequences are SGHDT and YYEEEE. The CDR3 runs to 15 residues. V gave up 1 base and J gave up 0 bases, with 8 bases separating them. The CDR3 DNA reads TGTGCCAGCAGCTTGACGGGGTTAGCCAAAAACATTCAGTACTTC. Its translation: CASSLTGLAKNIQYF. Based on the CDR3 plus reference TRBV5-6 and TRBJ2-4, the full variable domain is DAGVTQSPTHLIKTRGQQVTLRCSPKSGHDTVSWYQQALGQGPQFIFQYYEEEERQRGNFPDRFSGHQFPNYSSELNVNALLLGDSALYLCASSLTGLAKNIQYFGAGTRLSVL.